Detailed here is one T cell receptor (beta chain). Its cognate antigen is unknown. This sample is drawn from a study of radiotherapy plus CTLA-4 blockade in lung cancer. Clones were sequenced by immunoSEQ multiplex PCR, and TCRdb holds only the in-frame ones, with some missing. The sample has roughly 68,000 clones, roughly three quarters seen once; the top ten hold 7.1%. CDR1 SGHTA and CDR2 FQGNSA come from the germline V gene. The length of the CDR3 is 14 residues. V lost 1 base to trimming and J lost 6 bases, with 12 bases between them. Regarding the study as a whole: Subsequent to radiotherapy plus ipilimumab, tumor-derived TCR clones underwent expansion in blood.

The sequencing used peripheral blood, collected from a patient treated with radiotherapy plus ipilimumab. The chain is built from TRBV7-2 and TRBJ1-2, with D possibly being TRBD1 (5 bases). This sequence was found in a human donor with non-small cell lung cancer who had a complete response to radiotherapy plus ipilimumab. Here the CDR3 DNA reads TGTGCCAGCAGCTTAGGTGTTGGGGGGGATGGCTACACCTTC. Translating gives CASSLGVGGDGYTF. Full variable domain (outside the CDR3, taken from reference TRBV7-2 and TRBJ1-2): GAGVSQSPSNKVTEKGKDVELRCDPISGHTALYWYRQSLGQGLEFLIYFQGNSAPDKSGLPSDRFSAERTGGSVSTLTIQRTQQEDSAVYLCASSLGVGGDGYTFGSGTRLTVV.